This TCR beta chain was recovered during a study of T cell responses to AZD1222 COVID-19 vaccine. The CDR3 has 14 residues. J gave up 5 bases and V 3 bases, and 5 bases lay outside the gene matches. Germline values: CDR1 KGHDR, CDR2 SFDVKD. Clones were sequenced by immunoSEQ multiplex PCR, and TCRdb holds only the in-frame ones, with some missing. This sample carries 55,000 to 65,000 clones, 85% to 90% of them seen once, and the ten largest clones take 6% to 7.5%. The study's findings and limits: Repertoire collection took place solely once the T cell response had peaked.

Details on this clone: Its specificity is unknown.

The sequence was obtained from an adult who received the AZD1222 COVID-19 vaccine. V is TRBV24-1 and J is TRBJ2-5, with 7 bases identical to TRBD2. The input for sequencing was peripheral blood, taken 28 days after the second AZD1222 dose. As DNA, the CDR3 is TGTGCCACCAGTGATAGGGGAGGGAGTGAGACCCAGTACTTC. Protein product: CATSDRGGSETQYF.